This T cell receptor beta chain was sequenced during a study of T cell clones after liver transplantation. Turning to the study itself: TCRbeta sequencing after a pre-transplant mixed lymphocyte reaction identified graft-donor-reactive clones, later tracked in post-transplant blood. Graft-donor-reactive sequences were compared with third-party-reactive TCRbeta sequences from pre-transplant mixed lymphocyte reactions. Study-wide points: Conclusions were preliminary, with small, heterogeneous patient groups.

The count of this clone is one. What it binds is not known. This CDR3 comprises 14 residues. The V segment lost 6 bases and the J segment 8 bases; nucleotides outside the gene matches: 9. CDR1 is MDHEN and CDR2 is SYDVKM in the germline V gene. This table comes from immunoSEQ multiplex PCR, and its TCRdb copy is limited to in-frame clones, with some not included. The table lists around 71,000 clones, 75% to 85% of them singletons. The chain combines TRBV28 with TRBJ1-2, with TRBD1 matching over 10 bases. This specimen consisted of CD4+ T cells from blood, obtained 12 months after liver transplant. The source is a human patient who received a liver transplant. Some T cells may possibly be graft donor cells. CDR3 nucleotides: TGTGCCAGCAGATCGGGACAGGGGACCTGGGGCTACACCTTC. Its translation is CASRSGQGTWGYTF.